This TCR beta chain originates from a study of shared clonotypes between healthy human individuals. This clone was recorded at least ten times. TCRdb's copy holds only in-frame clones and misses some; the assay was immunoSEQ multiplex PCR. This repertoire shows about 110,000 clones, approximately 70% found once; its top ten account for approximately 23%. Trimming removed 6 bases from V and 3 bases from J, with 9 bases in between. Germline lookup yields CDR1 MNHNY and CDR2 SVGAGI (reference sequence). The CDR3 spans 12 residues. What was sequenced was memory CD8+ T cells sorted from blood. As to subset: CD45RO+ cells pooled with CCR7-negative TemRA cells. J is TRBJ2-7 and V is TRBV6-6; no firm D call. The sequence was obtained from a woman in her 30s in good health. CDR3 region: CASSLSRYEQYF. The CDR3 bases are TGTGCCAGCAGCCTAAGCCGCTACGAGCAGTACTTC.